Described below is a single T cell receptor (beta chain) sequence and its context. No antigen is known for it. The data stem from a study of shared clonotypes between healthy human individuals. Study information: Each donor's CD4 naive and CD4 memory cells filled three plates apiece, CD8 naive two, and CD8 memory one. Study-level results: A handful of donors held approximately 4.6% of naive CD4 clonotypes in common. Owing to a small donor count, the genetic and exposure-history diversity represented was limited.

Produced via immunoSEQ multiplex PCR; TCRdb's table is partial and in-frame only. There are about a million clones in the sample; about 76% occur only once, and roughly 1.4% lies in the top ten. The trim removed 9 bases at V and 1 base at J, leaving 16 bases unmatched. Germline V gene data show CDR1 as SGHTS and CDR2 as YDEGEE. The CDR3 has 16 amino acids. The V and J genes are TRBV5-8 and TRBJ2-7; 7 positions agree with TRBD2. The receptor's source is a young man in good health. Material: memory CD4+ T cells sorted from blood. Subset noted: CD45RA-negative fraction. The CDR3 region is CAIKAGPRGNSYEQYF. CDR3 DNA: TGTGCCATAAAAGCGGGACCGAGGGGAAATTCCTACGAGCAGTACTTC.